These 20 T cell receptor beta chains were sequenced from one sample in a study of blood T cell repertoires in COVID-19. Some clones are missing from TCRdb's copy, which holds only in-frame ones; the method was immunoSEQ multiplex PCR. The sample consists of under 95,000 clones, roughly 85% of them appearing once. Sequenced input: peripheral blood. Every receptor here comes from a man aged 60 to 69 with acute or convalescent COVID-19.

The chain uses TRBV27 and TRBJ1-2; 9 nucleotides align to TRBD1. Germline CDR1 is MNHEY and CDR2 is SMNVEV (reference sequence). Trimming at V came to 5 bases and at J to 7 bases, leaving 5 bases not matched to a gene. The CDR3 runs 13 residues. CDR3 sequence reads: CASSPGTGLGYTF. The CDR3 bases are TGTGCCAGCAGTCCCGGGACAGGGCTTGGCTACACCTTC.

This chain uses TRBV5-6 with TRBJ1-2, with D possibly matching TRBD1 (5 bases). The germline gives CDR1 SGHDT, CDR2 YYEEEE. V lost 2 bases, J lost 0 bases, and 8 bases lay in between. The CDR3 is 14 amino acids. The CDR3 coding sequence is TGTGCCAGCAGCTTACTGACAGCTAACTATGGCTACACCTTC. Protein sequence: CASSLLTANYGYTF.

This chain links TRBV21-1 with TRBJ1-5; the listed D gene, TRBD1, was not tested against the DNA. TRBV21-1 is listed as a pseudogene. This CDR3 is built from 18 residues. The CDR3 region has the DNA TGTGCCAGCAGCAAAGACTATCAGGGGGCCACCCTCAATCAGCCCCAGCATTTT. It specifies CASSKDYQGATLNQPQHF.

This clone has only one observation. CDR3 sequence: CASSQEPRDRNYGYTF. CDR3 sequence (DNA): TGCGCCAGCAGCCAAGAACCCAGGGACAGGAACTATGGCTACACCTTC. The gene calls are TRBV4-3 and TRBJ1-2; TRBD1 matches at 8 bases. This CDR3 has 16 amino acids. The V gene end was trimmed by 0 bases and the J gene end by 2 bases; junction bases not matched to a gene: 5. CDR1 and CDR2 (germline): LGHNA, YSLEER.

This chain links TRBV6-2 or TRBV6-3 with TRBJ1-2; D unresolved. In germline, CDR1 is MNHEY, CDR2 SVGEGT. The CDR3 runs to 14 residues. V was shortened by 0 bases and J by 4 bases, with 9 bases between the two germline ends. DNA of the CDR3: TGTGCCAGCAGTTACTCGAGTCCAGGCTATGGCTACACCTTC. Its translation: CASSYSSPGYGYTF.

The V call is TRBV27, the J call TRBJ1-3, with 9 bases fitting TRBD1. Germline V CDR1 and CDR2: MNHEY, SMNVEV (reference sequence). CDR3 length equals 17 residues. V was clipped by 5 bases and J by 2 bases; unmatched bases: 10. The CDR3 here is CASSPGQGTATGNTIYF. CDR3 in DNA: TGTGCCAGCAGTCCCGGACAGGGGACAGCAACTGGAAACACCATATATTTT.

This chain connects TRBV18 to TRBJ1-4; 7 nucleotides line up with TRBD1. The trim removed 2 bases at V and 7 bases at J, leaving 13 bases unmatched. The germline V gene has CDR1 KGHSH and CDR2 LQKENI. The CDR3 length is 17 residues. The CDR3 is CASSPRAEQGRGEKLFF. In nucleotides, the CDR3 is TGTGCCAGCTCACCAAGGGCCGAACAGGGGCGAGGTGAAAAACTGTTTTTT.

This chain joins TRBV7-9 and TRBJ1-5, with TRBD1 identical over 7 bases. Per the germline V gene, CDR1 is SEHNR and CDR2 is FQNEAQ (reference sequence). With V trimmed by 4 bases and J by 2 bases, 14 bases remained unmatched. The length of the CDR3 is 18 residues. CDR3 nucleotide sequence: TGTGCCAGCAGCTCCGCGGGACAGATCAGGGGTGGCAATCAGCCCCAGCATTTT. Residues: CASSSAGQIRGGNQPQHF.

This rearrangement joins TRBV9 to TRBJ2-2; TRBD2 is a possible D gene (5 bases). CDR3 length: 16 amino acids. CDR1 and CDR2 (germline): SGDLS, YYNGEE. The ends were cut back, 2 bases at V and 2 bases at J, with 13 bases in the middle. Here the CDR3 reads CASSVEAALNTGELFF. In nucleotides, the CDR3 is TGTGCCAGCAGCGTGGAGGCCGCCCTTAACACCGGGGAGCTGTTTTTT.

This chain uses TRBV25-1 with TRBJ2-5; weak D call: TRBD1 (5 bases). The CDR3 consists of 13 residues. Looked up from germline, CDR1 is MGHDK and CDR2 is SYGVNS. Trimming removed 3 bases from V and 5 bases from J, with 10 bases in between. DNA for the CDR3: TGTGCCAGCAGTGATCAGGGTATTGAGACCCAGTACTTC. It codes for CASSDQGIETQYF.

The rearrangement uses TRBV20-1 and TRBJ2-6; possible D gene TRBD1, 5 bases. CDR3 size: 15 residues. Germline V lookup: CDR1 DFQATT, CDR2 SNEGSKA (reference sequence). V shed 3 bases and J shed 0 bases, with 9 bases lying between them. This chain's CDR3 is CSASQGSSGANVLTF. The CDR3 DNA sequence: TGCAGTGCTAGTCAGGGTAGCTCTGGGGCCAACGTCCTGACTTTC.

This chain uses TRBV3-1 (or the pseudogene TRBV3-2) with TRBJ2-7, with D perhaps TRBD2 (5 bases). Germline CDR1 LGHDT, CDR2 YNNKEL (reference sequence). Trimming removed 1 base at V and 7 bases at J, with 20 bases between. This CDR3 has 16 amino acids. DNA for the CDR3: TGTGCCAGCAGCCAAGGGACGGTTGGAGGTAGGGTAGAGCAGTACTTC. Its translation: CASSQGTVGGRVEQYF.

With respect to this clone: A much larger clone differs by one base, so this may be a read error. V usage is TRBV12-3 or TRBV12-4 and J usage is TRBJ1-4; 7 bases match TRBD1. After removal of 5 bases from V and 7 bases from J, the junction contained 4 bases not matched to a gene. CDR3 size: 13 residues. CDR3 DNA: TGTGCCAGCAGTCAGTACAGGGGTGAAAAACTGTTTTTT. Its translation: CASSQYRGEKLFF.

J is TRBJ2-1 and V is TRBV19, with 12 nucleotides matching TRBD2. The CDR3 spans 17 residues. The V gene end was trimmed by 5 bases and the J gene end by 9 bases; junction bases not matched to a gene: 14. CDR1 and CDR2 (germline): LNHDA, SQIVND (reference sequence). The CDR3 region is CASSEIVLAGGHPEQFF. The CDR3 region has the DNA TGTGCCAGTAGTGAGATCGTTCTAGCGGGGGGGCACCCTGAGCAGTTCTTC.

The chain is built from TRBV30 and TRBJ1-6; D remains unclear. Germline CDR1 is GTSNPN and CDR2 is SVGIG (reference sequence). Trimming shortened V by 0 bases and J by 9 bases, and 15 bases separated the two germline ends. The CDR3 sequence is 15 residues long. The CDR3 nucleotides read TGTGCCTGGAGTGTACCGAGGGTTTTGAGTTCACCCCTCCACTTT. Protein sequence: CAWSVPRVLSSPLHF.

The count of this clone is one. This chain connects TRBV7-2 to TRBJ2-5; 9 nucleotides match TRBD2. CDR1 and CDR2 (germline): SGHTA, FQGNSA. Trimming took 5 bases from V and 1 from J; bases not matched to a gene: 8. The CDR3 runs 16 residues. The CDR3 bases are TGTGCCAGCAGCCAGGGGAGTAGCGGGGGCCAAGAGACCCAGTACTTC. It translates to CASSQGSSGGQETQYF.

The V call is TRBV10-3, the J call TRBJ2-7; D gene unclear. CDR3 length: 14 residues. V was trimmed by 6 bases and J by 0 bases, leaving 12 bases between them. Germline V gives CDR1 ENHRY, CDR2 SYGVKD. CDR3 sequence reads: CAISVGDNSYEQYF. The CDR3 nucleotides read TGTGCCATCAGCGTAGGTGACAACTCCTACGAGCAGTACTTC.

The V gene is TRBV3-1 (or the pseudogene TRBV3-2), the J gene TRBJ2-7; D gene ambiguous. The CDR3 contains 12 residues. CDR1 and CDR2 from the germline V gene are LGHDT and YNNKEL (reference sequence). V gave up 1 base and J gave up 7 bases, with 8 bases separating them. The CDR3 sequence is CASSQGSLEQYF. DNA of the CDR3: TGTGCCAGCAGCCAAGGTTCCCTAGAGCAGTACTTC.

This sequence joins TRBV19 and TRBJ1-6; 7 bases match TRBD1. Germline CDR1 is LNHDA and CDR2 is SQIVND (reference sequence). V was clipped by 6 bases and J by 7 bases; unmatched bases: 18. CDR3 length: 18 amino acids. The CDR3 bases are TGTGCCAGTAGGAGGGGAGAACAGGGGCGTCATCGGAATTCACCCCTCCACTTT. Its protein is CASRRGEQGRHRNSPLHF.

The genes are TRBV6-2 or TRBV6-3 and TRBJ2-2, with a tentative D call TRBD2 (5 bases). The germline V gene encodes CDR1 MNHEY and CDR2 SVGEGT. This CDR3 is 17 amino acids long. Between the trimmed V and J ends, which lost 6 bases and 6 bases, there was a span of 23 bases. CDR3 bases: TGTGCCAGCAGCCGCCCAATCGGGGTTGAATCGTCCGGGGAGCTGTTTTTT. Translated: CASSRPIGVESSGELFF.